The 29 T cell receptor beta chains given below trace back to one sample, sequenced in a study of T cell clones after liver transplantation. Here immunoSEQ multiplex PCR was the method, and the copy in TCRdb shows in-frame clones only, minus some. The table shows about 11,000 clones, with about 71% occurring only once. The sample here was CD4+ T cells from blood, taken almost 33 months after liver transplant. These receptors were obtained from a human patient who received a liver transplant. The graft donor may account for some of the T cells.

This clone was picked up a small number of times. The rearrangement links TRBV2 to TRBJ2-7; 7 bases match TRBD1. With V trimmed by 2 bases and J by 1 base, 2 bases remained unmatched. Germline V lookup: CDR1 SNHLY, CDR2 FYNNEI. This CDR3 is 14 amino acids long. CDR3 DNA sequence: TGTGCCAGCAGTGAACAGGGGGTATCCTACGAGCAGTACTTC. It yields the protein CASSEQGVSYEQYF.

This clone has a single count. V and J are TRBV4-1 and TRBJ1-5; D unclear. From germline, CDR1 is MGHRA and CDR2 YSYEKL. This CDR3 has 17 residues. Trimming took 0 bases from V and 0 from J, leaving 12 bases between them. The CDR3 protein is CASSQDSGRVSNQPQHF. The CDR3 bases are TGCGCCAGCAGCCAAGATTCGGGCAGAGTTAGCAATCAGCCCCAGCATTTT.

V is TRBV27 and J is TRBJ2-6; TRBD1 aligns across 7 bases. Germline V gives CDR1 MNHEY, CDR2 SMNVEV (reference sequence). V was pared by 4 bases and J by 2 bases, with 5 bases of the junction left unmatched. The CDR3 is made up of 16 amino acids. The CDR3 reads CASSSPGTAGANVLTF. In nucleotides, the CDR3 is TGTGCCAGCAGTTCTCCCGGGACAGCTGGGGCCAACGTCCTGACTTTC.

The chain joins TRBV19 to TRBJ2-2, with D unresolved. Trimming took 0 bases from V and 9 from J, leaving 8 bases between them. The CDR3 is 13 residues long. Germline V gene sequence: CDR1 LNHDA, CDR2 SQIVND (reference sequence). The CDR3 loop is CASSIDSPRELFF. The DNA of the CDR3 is TGTGCCAGTAGTATAGATTCTCCCCGGGAGCTGTTTTTT.

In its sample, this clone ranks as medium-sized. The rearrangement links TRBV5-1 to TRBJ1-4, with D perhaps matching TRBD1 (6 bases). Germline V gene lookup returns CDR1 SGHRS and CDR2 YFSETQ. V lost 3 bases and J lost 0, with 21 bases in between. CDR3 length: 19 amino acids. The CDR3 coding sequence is TGCGCCAGCAGCTCGTACGGGACATGGGAGCTTACAACTAATGAAAAACTGTTTTTT. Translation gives CASSSYGTWELTTNEKLFF.

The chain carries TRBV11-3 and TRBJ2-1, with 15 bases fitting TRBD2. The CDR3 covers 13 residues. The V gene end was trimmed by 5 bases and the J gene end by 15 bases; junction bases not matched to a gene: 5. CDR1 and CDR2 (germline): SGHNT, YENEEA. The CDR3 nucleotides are TGTGCCAGCAGCCTCGGGACTAGCGGGAGGACGTTCTTC. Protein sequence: CASSLGTSGRTFF.

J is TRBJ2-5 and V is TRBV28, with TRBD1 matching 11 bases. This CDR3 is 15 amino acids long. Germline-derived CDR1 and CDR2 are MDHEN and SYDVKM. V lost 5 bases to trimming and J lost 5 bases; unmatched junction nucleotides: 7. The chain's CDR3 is CASSPGQGAWETQYF. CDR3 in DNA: TGTGCCAGCAGTCCTGGACAGGGGGCTTGGGAGACCCAGTACTTC.

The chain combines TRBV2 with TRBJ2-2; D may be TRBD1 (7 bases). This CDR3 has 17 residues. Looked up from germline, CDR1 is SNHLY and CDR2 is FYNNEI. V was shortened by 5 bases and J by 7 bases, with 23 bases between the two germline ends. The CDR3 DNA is TGTGCCAGCAGTCCTTACCGACAGGGAGGTACGGGCGGGGAGCTGTTTTTT. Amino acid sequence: CASSPYRQGGTGGELFF. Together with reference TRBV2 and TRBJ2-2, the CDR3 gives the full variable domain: EPEVTQTPSHQVTQMGQEVILRCVPISNHLYFYWYRQILGQKVEFLVSFYNNEISEKSEIFDDQFSVERPDGSNFTLKIRSTKLEDSAMYFCASSPYRQGGTGGELFFGEGSRLTVL.

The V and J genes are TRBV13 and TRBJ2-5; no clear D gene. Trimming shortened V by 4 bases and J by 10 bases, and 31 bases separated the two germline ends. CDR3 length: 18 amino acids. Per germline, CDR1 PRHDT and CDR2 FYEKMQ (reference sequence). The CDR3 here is CASSSGKTQQQPQGSQYF. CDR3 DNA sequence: TGTGCCAGCAGCTCCGGAAAAACACAACAGCAGCCCCAAGGTAGCCAGTACTTC.

The CDR3 DNA reads as TGCGCCAGCAGCCAAGGCACGCCGAGCTCCTACAATGAGCAGTTCTTC. Translating it yields CASSQGTPSSYNEQFF. The chain has TRBV4-3 and TRBJ2-1, with D uncertain. The ends were cut back, 1 base at V and 0 bases at J, with 10 bases in the middle. The CDR3 consists of 16 residues. Germline V lookup: CDR1 LGHNA, CDR2 YSLEER.

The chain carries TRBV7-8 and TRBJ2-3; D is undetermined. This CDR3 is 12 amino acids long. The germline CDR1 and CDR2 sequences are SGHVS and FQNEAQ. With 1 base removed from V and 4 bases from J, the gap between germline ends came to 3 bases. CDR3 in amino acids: CASSLGADTQYF. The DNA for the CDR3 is TGTGCCAGCAGCTTAGGGGCAGATACGCAGTATTTT.

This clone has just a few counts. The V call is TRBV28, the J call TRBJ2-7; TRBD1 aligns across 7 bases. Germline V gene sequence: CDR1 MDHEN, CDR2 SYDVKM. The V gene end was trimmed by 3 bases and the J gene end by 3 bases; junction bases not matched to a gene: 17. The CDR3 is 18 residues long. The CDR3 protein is CASSLTGLSWDSRYEQYF. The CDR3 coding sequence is TGTGCCAGCAGTTTGACCGGCCTAAGCTGGGACAGTCGCTACGAGCAGTACTTC.

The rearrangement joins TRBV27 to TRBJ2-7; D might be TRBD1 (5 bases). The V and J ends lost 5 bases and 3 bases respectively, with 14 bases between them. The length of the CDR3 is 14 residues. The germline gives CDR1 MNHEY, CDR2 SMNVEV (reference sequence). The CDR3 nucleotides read TGTGCCAGCAGTCCGGACAAGGTCGGCTACGAGCAGTACTTC. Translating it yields CASSPDKVGYEQYF.

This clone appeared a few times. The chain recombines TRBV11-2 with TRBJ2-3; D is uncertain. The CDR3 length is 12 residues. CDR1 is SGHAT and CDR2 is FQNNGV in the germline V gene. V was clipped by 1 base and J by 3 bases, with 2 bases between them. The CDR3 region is CASSLGTDTQYF. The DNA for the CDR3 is TGTGCCAGCAGCTTAGGTACAGATACGCAGTATTTT.

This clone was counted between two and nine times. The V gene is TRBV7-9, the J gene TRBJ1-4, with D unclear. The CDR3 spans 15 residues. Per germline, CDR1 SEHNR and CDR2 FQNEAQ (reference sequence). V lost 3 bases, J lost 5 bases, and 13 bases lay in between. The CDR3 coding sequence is TGTGCCAGCAGCTTGGTTCCGGACGGGAATGAAAAACTGTTTTTT. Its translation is CASSLVPDGNEKLFF. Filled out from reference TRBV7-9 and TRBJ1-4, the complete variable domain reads DTGVSQNPRHKITKRGQNVTFRCDPISEHNRLYWYRQTLGQGPEFLTYFQNEAQLEKSRLLSDRFSAERPKGSFSTLEIQRTEQGDSAMYLCASSLVPDGNEKLFFGSGTQLSVL.

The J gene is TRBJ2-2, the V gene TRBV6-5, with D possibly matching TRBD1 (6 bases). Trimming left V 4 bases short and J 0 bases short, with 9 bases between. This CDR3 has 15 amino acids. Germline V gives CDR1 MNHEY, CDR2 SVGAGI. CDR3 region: CASSLDSTNTGELFF. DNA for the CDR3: TGTGCCAGCAGTTTGGACAGTACGAACACCGGGGAGCTGTTTTTT.

The CDR3 bases are TGTGCCAGCAGCGTAGAAGGAATGACAGGGGTGGGTAATGAGCAGTTCTTC. It translates to CASSVEGMTGVGNEQFF. The gene calls are TRBV9 and TRBJ2-1; 8 positions match TRBD1. Germline V gene sequence: CDR1 SGDLS, CDR2 YYNGEE. Trimming removed 0 bases from V and 7 bases from J; junction bases left unmatched: 12. The length of the CDR3 is 17 residues.

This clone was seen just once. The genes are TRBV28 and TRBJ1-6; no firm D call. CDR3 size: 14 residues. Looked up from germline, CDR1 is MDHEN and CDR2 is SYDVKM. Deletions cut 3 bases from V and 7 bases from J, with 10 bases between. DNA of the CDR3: TGTGCCAGCAGTTTTCTCCCGGCAAATTCACCCCTCCACTTT. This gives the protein CASSFLPANSPLHF.

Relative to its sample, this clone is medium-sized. The CDR3 sequence: CASPPPGQGVWEQYF. In DNA, the CDR3 is TGTGCCAGCCCCCCTCCAGGGCAGGGGGTGTGGGAGCAGTACTTC. The chain is built from TRBV6-1 and TRBJ2-7; TRBD1 aligns across 7 bases. V trimming: 8 bases; J trimming: 7 bases; junction bases outside the gene matches: 17. The germline V gene encodes CDR1 MNHNS and CDR2 SASEGT. This CDR3 is 15 amino acids long.

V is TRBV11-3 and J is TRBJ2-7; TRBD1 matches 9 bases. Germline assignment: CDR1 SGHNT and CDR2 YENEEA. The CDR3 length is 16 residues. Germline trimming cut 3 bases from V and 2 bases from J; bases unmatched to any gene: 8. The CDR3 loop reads CASSLKDGTGTYEQYF. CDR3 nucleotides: TGTGCCAGCAGCTTGAAGGACGGGACAGGGACCTACGAGCAGTACTTC.

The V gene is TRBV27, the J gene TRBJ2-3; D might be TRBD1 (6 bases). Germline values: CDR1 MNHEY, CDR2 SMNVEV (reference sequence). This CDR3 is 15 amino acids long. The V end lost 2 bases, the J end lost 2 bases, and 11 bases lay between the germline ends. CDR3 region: CASSLEVGATDTQYF. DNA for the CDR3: TGTGCCAGCAGTTTAGAAGTGGGGGCCACAGATACGCAGTATTTT.

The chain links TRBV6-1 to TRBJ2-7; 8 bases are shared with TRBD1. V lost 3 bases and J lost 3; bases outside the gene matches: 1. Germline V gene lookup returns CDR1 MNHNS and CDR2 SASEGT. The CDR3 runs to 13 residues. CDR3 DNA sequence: TGTGCCAGCAGTGAGACAGGGGACTACGAGCAGTACTTC. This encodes CASSETGDYEQYF.

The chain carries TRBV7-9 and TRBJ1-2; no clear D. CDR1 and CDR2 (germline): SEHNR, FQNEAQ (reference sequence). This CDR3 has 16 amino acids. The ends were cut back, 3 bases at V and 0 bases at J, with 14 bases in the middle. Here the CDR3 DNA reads TGTGCCAGCAGCTTCCCCGGTACAAGCTCTAACTATGGCTACACCTTC. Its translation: CASSFPGTSSNYGYTF.

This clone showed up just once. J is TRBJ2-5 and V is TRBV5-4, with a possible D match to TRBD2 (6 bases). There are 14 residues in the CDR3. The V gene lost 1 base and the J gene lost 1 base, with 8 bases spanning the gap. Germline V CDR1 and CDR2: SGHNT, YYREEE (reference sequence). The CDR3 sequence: CASSLWDFQETQYF. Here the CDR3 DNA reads TGTGCCAGCAGCTTGTGGGACTTCCAAGAGACCCAGTACTTC.

CDR3: CASSLGQAGELFF. CDR3 DNA: TGTGCCAGCAGCCTAGGACAGGCCGGGGAGCTGTTTTTT. V and J are TRBV14 and TRBJ2-2; 7 bases are a match to TRBD1. The ends lost 4 bases at V and 6 bases at J; junction bases unmatched: 2. CDR3 length: 13 amino acids. Germline V lookup: CDR1 SGHDN, CDR2 FVKESK.

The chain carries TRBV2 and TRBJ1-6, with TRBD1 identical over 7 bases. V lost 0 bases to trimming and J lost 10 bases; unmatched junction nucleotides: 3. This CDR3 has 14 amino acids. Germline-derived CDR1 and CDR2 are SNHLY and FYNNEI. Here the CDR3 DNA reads TGTGCCAGCAGTGAAGCAGGGGGCCACTCACCCCTCCACTTT. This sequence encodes CASSEAGGHSPLHF.

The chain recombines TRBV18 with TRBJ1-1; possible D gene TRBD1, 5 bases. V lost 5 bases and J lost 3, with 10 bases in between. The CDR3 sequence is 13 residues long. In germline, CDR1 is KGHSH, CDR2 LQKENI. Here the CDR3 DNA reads TGTGCCAGCTCAGACAGTAGGGACACTGAAGCTTTCTTT. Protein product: CASSDSRDTEAFF.

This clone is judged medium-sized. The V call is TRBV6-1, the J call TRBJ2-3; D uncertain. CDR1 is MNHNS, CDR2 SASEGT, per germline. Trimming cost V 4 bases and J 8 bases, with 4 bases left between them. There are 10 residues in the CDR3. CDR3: CASSAGTQYF. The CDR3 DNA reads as TGTGCCAGCAGTGCGGGTACGCAGTATTTT.

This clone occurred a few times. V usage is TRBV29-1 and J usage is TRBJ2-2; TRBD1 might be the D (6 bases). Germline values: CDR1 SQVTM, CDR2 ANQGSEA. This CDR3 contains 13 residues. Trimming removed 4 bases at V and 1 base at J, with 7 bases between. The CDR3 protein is CSVGGGNTGELFF. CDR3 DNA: TGCAGCGTTGGAGGGGGGAACACCGGGGAGCTGTTTTTT.